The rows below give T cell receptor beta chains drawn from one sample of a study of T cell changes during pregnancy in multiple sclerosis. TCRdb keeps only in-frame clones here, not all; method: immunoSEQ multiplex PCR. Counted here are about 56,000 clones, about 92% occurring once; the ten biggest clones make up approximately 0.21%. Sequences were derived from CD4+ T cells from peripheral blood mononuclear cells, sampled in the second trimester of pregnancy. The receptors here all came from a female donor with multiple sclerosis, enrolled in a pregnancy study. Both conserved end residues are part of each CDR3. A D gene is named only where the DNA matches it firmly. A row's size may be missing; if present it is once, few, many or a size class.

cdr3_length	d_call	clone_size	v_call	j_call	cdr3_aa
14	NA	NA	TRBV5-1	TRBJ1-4	CASSLDYRAEKLFF
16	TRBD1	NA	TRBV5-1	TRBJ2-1	CASSLEGRGLYNEQFF
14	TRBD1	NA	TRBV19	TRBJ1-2	CASSIVRGLYGYTF
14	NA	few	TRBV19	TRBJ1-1	CASSVFRLNTEAFF
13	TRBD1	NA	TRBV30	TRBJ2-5	CAWRGDREETQYF
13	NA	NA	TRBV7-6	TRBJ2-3	CASSLVHTDTQYF
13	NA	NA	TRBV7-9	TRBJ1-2	CASSLAADYGYTF
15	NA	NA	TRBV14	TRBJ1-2	CASSQASGISYGYTF
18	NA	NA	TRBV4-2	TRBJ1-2	CASSQEGALRGSDYGYTF
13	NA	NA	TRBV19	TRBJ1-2	CASSQTPPGGYTF
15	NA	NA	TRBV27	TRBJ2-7	CASSLGAGLGDEQYF